This T cell receptor beta chain was recovered during a study of blood T cells in healthy people across ages. This clonotype was counted a few times. The CDR3 runs 14 residues. Germline V gives CDR1 SGHRS, CDR2 YFSETQ. V shed 4 bases and J shed 6 bases, with 14 bases lying between them. A J-beta primer mix and a sample-barcoded 5' primer were used in a second PCR of roughly 6 to 12 cycles. TCRdb redid the calling of the 5' RACE reads with MiXCR, one entry per CDR3 protein. There are around 1,000,000 distinct CDR3 sequences in the sample; about 25% occur only once, and less than 0.85% lies in the top ten. The data were also submitted as part of a second study, on T cells of mothers and their children.

The rearrangement uses TRBV5-1 and TRBJ2-1; unclear D gene. The clonotype comes from a girl aged 2 to 9 in good health. The sequencing input was blood. The CDR3 DNA reads as TGCGCCAGCAGCAAAGGGCCCCCTCCCAATGAGCAGTTCTTC. Translating gives CASSKGPPPNEQFF.